This T cell receptor (beta chain) was profiled in a study of T cells in Graves' hyperthyroidism and ophthalmopathy. Regarding the study as a whole: Ophthalmopathy and stable hyperthyroidism were told apart by a 13 V-J model. Blood held most thyroid clonotypes expanded above 0.001 frequency.

This clonotype was detected once. Antigen: not known. From RNA transcripts, TCR beta CDR3 regions were amplified. An initial round of RT-PCR targeting the TCR CDR3 relied on the HTBI primer set. One entry per CDR3 protein results from TCRdb running MiXCR on the multiplex PCR reads. The table has 20,000 or so distinct CDR3 sequences, 45% to 50% seen once. The V end was cut by 6 bases, the J end by 0 bases, with 12 bases between. The CDR3 spans 14 residues. CDR1 SNHLY and CDR2 FYNNEI come from the germline V gene. The rearrangement links TRBV2 to TRBJ2-7; possible D gene TRBD1, 5 bases. The sequence came from a woman in her 40s with Graves' hyperthyroidism that later progressed to Graves' ophthalmopathy. The sample taken for sequencing was blood. The CDR3 here is CASRVTVNSYEQYF. In DNA form, the CDR3 reads TGTGCCAGCAGGGTGACAGTTAACTCCTACGAGCAGTACTTC.